This T cell receptor beta chain was recorded in a study of blood T cell repertoires in COVID-19. The wider study: Acute and convalescent COVID-19 samples came from the United States, Italy and Spain. T cells, B-cell-depleted T cells, or PBMCs provided the cDNA or gDNA that served as material.

This clone was observed once. Seattle cases were enrolled at active infection and followed longitudinally. The CDR3 spans 16 residues. CDR1 is KGHDR, CDR2 SFDVKD, per germline. V lost 4 bases to trimming and J lost 8 bases; unmatched junction nucleotides: 10. The table came from immunoSEQ multiplex PCR; TCRdb's copy has only in-frame clones and leaves some out. The data contain hundreds of thousands of clones, 80% to 90% of them seen just once; the ten biggest clones take up less than 15%. The receptor comes from a woman between 65 and 79 years old with COVID-19, enrolled during active disease. The specimen was peripheral blood. The V and J genes are TRBV24-1 and TRBJ1-2, with TRBD1 matching over 12 bases. The CDR3 spells CATSDMGQGAQGGYTF. In nucleotides, the CDR3 is TGTGCCACCAGTGACATGGGACAGGGGGCGCAGGGAGGCTACACCTTC.